The subject of this entry is one T cell receptor (beta chain). Its antigen is as yet unknown. A much larger clone is a single base away; this may be a read error. The iRepertoire nested amplicon-rescue multiplex PCR amplified TCR alpha and beta CDR3s from RNA. For one-step reverse transcription and amplification, about 85-400 ng of tissue mRNA or PBMC total RNA was used. TCRdb recomputed calls from the multiplex PCR reads with MiXCR, one row per CDR3 protein. Here the sample spans about 110,000 distinct CDR3 sequences, around 25% being singletons. This sample stems from a study of glioma-infiltrating T cells. General study results and limits: Only very few CDR3 sequences appeared in both tissue and blood. Tissue-blood divergence was below expectation in non-neoplastic patients, above in gliomas.

The germline V gene encodes CDR1 SQVTM and CDR2 ANQGSEA. This CDR3 is built from 12 residues. J is TRBJ2-7 and V is TRBV29-1, with 7 bases aligning to TRBD2. The sample comprised glioma tissue, nonneoplastic brain tissue, or PBMCs (not recorded which). The source of this sequence is a human donor with low-grade glioma or glioblastoma, undergoing nonglioma brain surgery, or in good health (not recorded which). The CDR3: CRFGGNADEQYF. The DNA for the CDR3 is TGCAGGTTCGGGGGGAACGCGGATGAGCAGTACTTC.